Below, 3 T cell receptor beta chains from the same sample are listed, as sequenced in a study of T-cell reconstitution after alpha-beta-depleted transplantation in children. A library of TCRbeta sequences, prepared with unique molecular identifiers, was generated. A single record per CDR3 protein comes from TCRdb applying MiXCR to the PCR reads. The table includes about 580,000 distinct CDR3 sequences, more than 20% detected once. This sample comprised PBMCs, mostly from graft donor cells, obtained 360 days after TCRalphabeta/CD19-depleted stem cell transplant. These receptors originate from a boy younger than two who had a stem cell transplant for acute myeloid leukemia, so the T cells may come from the graft donor.

The V and J genes are TRBV6-5 and TRBJ1-5; D is ambiguous. This CDR3 region has 15 residues. Looked up from germline, CDR1 is MNHEY and CDR2 is SVGAGI. V was clipped by 0 bases and J by 2 bases, with 8 bases between them. The CDR3: CASSYSKMGNQPQHF. CDR3 coding DNA: TGTGCCAGCAGTTACTCGAAGATGGGCAATCAGCCCCAGCATTTT.

The V call is TRBV27, the J call TRBJ1-1; a weak D match, TRBD1 (5 bases). Deletions cut 6 bases from V and 0 bases from J, with 8 bases between. CDR1 and CDR2 (germline): MNHEY, SMNVEV (reference sequence). The CDR3 loop spans 13 amino acids. DNA of the CDR3: TGTGCCAGCAGACAGGACCTGAACACTGAAGCTTTCTTT. Protein sequence: CASRQDLNTEAFF.

The rearrangement joins TRBV24-1 to TRBJ2-1; D is uncertain. The germline V gene encodes CDR1 KGHDR and CDR2 SFDVKD. The length of the CDR3 is 13 residues. V dropped 4 bases and J dropped 7 bases, with 10 bases sitting between them. This CDR3 reads CATSDPGRNEQFF. The CDR3, as DNA: TGTGCCACCAGTGACCCAGGAAGGAATGAGCAGTTCTTC.